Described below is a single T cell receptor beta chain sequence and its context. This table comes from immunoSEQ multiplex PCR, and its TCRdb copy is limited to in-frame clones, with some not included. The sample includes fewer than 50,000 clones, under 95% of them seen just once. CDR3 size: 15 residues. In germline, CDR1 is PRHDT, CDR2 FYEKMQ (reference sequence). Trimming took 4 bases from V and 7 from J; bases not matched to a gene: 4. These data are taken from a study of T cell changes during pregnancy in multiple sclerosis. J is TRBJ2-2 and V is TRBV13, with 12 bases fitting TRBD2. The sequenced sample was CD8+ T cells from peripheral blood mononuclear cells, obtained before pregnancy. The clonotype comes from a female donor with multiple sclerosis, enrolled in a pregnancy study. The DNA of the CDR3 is TGTGCCAGCAGCTCGACTAGCGGGAGAGACGGGGAGCTGTTTTTT. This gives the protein CASSSTSGRDGELFF.